In its sample, the clone carrying this T cell receptor (beta chain) was seen a few times. Its cognate antigen is unknown. Construction of TCR beta libraries was performed using quantitative 5'-RACE with molecular barcodes. In TCRdb, the 5' RACE reads were re-called with MiXCR into one record per CDR3 protein. The repertoire holds about 180,000 distinct CDR3 sequences, around 9.6% seen once, with less than 15% in the top ten. This sample was included in a study of CD8 T cells in ankylosing spondylitis. Study conclusions and caveats: Disease-associated clones were reportedly significantly overrepresented in matched ankylosing spondylitis synovial fluid. Seemingly characteristic of ankylosing spondylitis blood was a TCR beta motif consisting of several highly homologous variants.

Trimming at V came to 3 bases and at J to 5 bases, leaving 4 bases not matched to a gene. There are 14 residues in the CDR3. Germline CDR1 reads MGHRA; CDR2 reads YSYEKL. The clonotype was recovered from a female donor with ankylosing spondylitis or in good health (not recorded which). The specimen sequenced was blood, either unsorted or a sorted T cell fraction (not recorded which). This chain uses TRBV4-1 with TRBJ1-1; 9 bases align to TRBD1. The CDR3 DNA reads as TGCGCCAGCAGCCAGGGACAGGGAAGGACTGAAGCTTTCTTT. Its translation is CASSQGQGRTEAFF.